One and the same sample provided the 31 T cell receptor beta chains below, sequenced in a study of cytomegalovirus exposure and HLA in healthy donors. The primer mix had 60 Vbeta and 13 Jbeta primers. TCRdb's table, derived via immunoSEQ multiplex PCR, lists solely in-frame clones and lacks some. Of 85,000 to 130,000 clones in the sample, around 74% were seen once. Sequenced input: PBMCs. The receptors derive from a male donor in good health and CMV-seropositive.

This chain joins TRBV7-2 and TRBJ2-7; D is unresolved. CDR3 length: 15 amino acids. Germline CDR1 is SGHTA and CDR2 is FQGNSA. V gave up 0 bases and J gave up 1 base, with 10 bases separating them. CDR3 nucleotides: TGTGCCAGCAGCTTAGCGCCTGGGCAGTCCTACGAGCAGTACTTC. Its translation is CASSLAPGQSYEQYF. Looking up the rest from reference TRBV7-2 and TRBJ2-7 gives the full variable domain: GAGVSQSPSNKVTEKGKDVELRCDPISGHTALYWYRQSLGQGLEFLIYFQGNSAPDKSGLPSDRFSAERTGGSVSTLTIQRTQQEDSAVYLCASSLAPGQSYEQYFGPGTRLTVT.

This clone was seen a handful of times. The CDR3 nucleotides read TGCGCCAGCAGTGACGGGTCAGGGTCTCGAGAGACCCAGTACTTC. This gives the protein CASSDGSGSRETQYF. This sequence joins TRBV10-1 and TRBJ2-5, with D possibly TRBD1 on 5 matching bases. CDR1 is WNHNN, CDR2 SYGVQD, per germline (reference sequence). Trimming cost V 3 bases and J 4 bases, with 15 bases left between them. The CDR3 loop spans 15 amino acids.

The chain uses TRBV5-4 and TRBJ1-1, with D possibly matching TRBD1 (6 bases). Trimming cost V 2 bases and J 4 bases, with 12 bases left between them. Germline V gives CDR1 SGHNT, CDR2 YYREEE (reference sequence). The CDR3 contains 14 residues. The CDR3 DNA is TGTGCCAGCAGCTTCGGGAGGGGGGGCACTGAAGCTTTCTTT. Its translation is CASSFGRGGTEAFF.

The CDR3 nucleotides read TGTGCCAGCAGCTTAGCGCTGGAGGGAAACACCATATATTTT. It is translated as CASSLALEGNTIYF. The genes are TRBV7-9 and TRBJ1-3; D uncertain. The CDR3 loop spans 14 amino acids. Germline lookup yields CDR1 SEHNR and CDR2 FQNEAQ (reference sequence). Trimming left V 0 bases short and J 4 bases short, with 7 bases between.

The rearrangement joins TRBV19 to TRBJ1-1, with 8 nucleotides matching TRBD1. Germline V gene sequence: CDR1 LNHDA, CDR2 SQIVND (reference sequence). The junction had 2 bases not matched to a gene; V was cut back by 5 bases and J by 0 bases. This CDR3 has 14 amino acids. CDR3 in DNA: TGTGCCAGTAGTCTGACAGGGGTGAACACTGAAGCTTTCTTT. Translated, it gives CASSLTGVNTEAFF.

This clone turned up a few times. The chain has TRBV6-5 and TRBJ2-5; 8 bases agree with TRBD1. This CDR3 has 12 amino acids. CDR1 and CDR2 (germline): MNHEY, SVGAGI. Germline trimming cut 10 bases from V and 1 base from J; bases unmatched to any gene: 2. The CDR3 sequence is CATTGAQETQYF. DNA for the CDR3: TGTGCCACGACAGGGGCCCAAGAGACCCAGTACTTC.

The chain is built from TRBV10-3 and TRBJ1-5; TRBD1 matches 7 bases. Trimming removed 0 bases from V and 3 bases from J; junction bases left unmatched: 5. Per germline, CDR1 ENHRY and CDR2 SYGVKD. CDR3 length equals 16 residues. CDR3 protein: CAISESWQGDNQPQHF. The CDR3, as DNA: TGTGCCATCAGTGAGTCGTGGCAGGGGGACAATCAGCCCCAGCATTTT.

This chain uses TRBV6-4 with TRBJ2-1, with D perhaps matching TRBD1 (5 bases). Trimming left V 5 bases short and J 8 bases short, with 13 bases between. Germline CDR1 reads MRHNA; CDR2 reads SNTAGT. CDR3 length: 13 amino acids. The CDR3 sequence: CASSPGLQDEQFF. The CDR3 region has the DNA TGTGCCAGCAGTCCGGGTTTACAGGATGAGCAGTTCTTC.

The V gene is TRBV7-9, the J gene TRBJ1-1; the D gene is possibly TRBD1 (5 bases). Trimming cost V 1 base and J 3 bases, with 12 bases left between them. The V gene's germline CDR1 is SEHNR and CDR2 FQNEAQ (reference sequence). CDR3 length: 15 residues. The CDR3, as DNA: TGTGCCAGCAGCTTAGGGTCTGGAGGGGACACTGAAGCTTTCTTT. Encoded protein: CASSLGSGGDTEAFF.

The sample holds one count of this clone. This chain uses TRBV30 with TRBJ2-2; possibly TRBD2 for D (5 bases). The length of the CDR3 is 14 residues. Germline V lookup: CDR1 GTSNPN, CDR2 SVGIG (reference sequence). Trimming cost V 1 base and J 5 bases, with 11 bases left between them. As DNA, the CDR3 is TGTGCCTGGAGTGGCGGGTTCAATACCGGGGAGCTGTTTTTT. Translating gives CAWSGGFNTGELFF.

This clone came up once. J is TRBJ2-7 and V is TRBV2; 9 positions match TRBD1. This CDR3 spans 17 amino acids. The V segment lost 4 bases and the J segment 4 bases; nucleotides outside the gene matches: 14. The germline V gene has CDR1 SNHLY and CDR2 FYNNEI. The CDR3 DNA reads TGTGCCAGCAGTGCCTCCCCCCGGGACAGGGAGGCGTACGAGCAGTACTTC. Its translation: CASSASPRDREAYEQYF.

This clone has a handful of counts. The genes are TRBV6-6 and TRBJ2-2; 7 nucleotides agree with TRBD1. Germline CDR1 reads MNHNY; CDR2 reads SVGAGI (reference sequence). V trimming: 6 bases; J trimming: 3 bases; junction bases outside the gene matches: 4. The CDR3 runs 14 residues. The CDR3 region is CASRSTGDTGELFF. The CDR3 DNA reads TGTGCCAGCAGGTCCACAGGGGACACCGGGGAGCTGTTTTTT.

The CDR3 DNA sequence: TGTGCCAGCAGCTTAAAAACAGGGGACAATGAGCAGTTCTTC. Its protein is CASSLKTGDNEQFF. This chain joins TRBV7-6 and TRBJ2-1, with 7 bases that match TRBD1. The CDR3 is 14 amino acids. V lost 2 bases and J lost 5; bases outside the gene matches: 3. CDR1 SGHVS and CDR2 FNYEAQ come from the germline V gene.

The chain couples TRBV5-6 to TRBJ2-5; D is unclear. V gave up 0 bases and J gave up 11 bases, with 11 bases separating them. This CDR3 is built from 12 residues. CDR1 and CDR2 from the germline V gene are SGHDT and YYEEEE. The CDR3 protein is CASSLGLPEQYF. The CDR3 nucleotides are TGTGCCAGCAGCTTGGGTCTACCGGAGCAGTACTTC. Full variable domain (outside the CDR3, taken from reference TRBV5-6 and TRBJ2-5): DAGVTQSPTHLIKTRGQQVTLRCSPKSGHDTVSWYQQALGQGPQFIFQYYEEEERQRGNFPDRFSGHQFPNYSSELNVNALLLGDSALYLCASSLGLPEQYFGPGTRLLVL.

This CDR3 is CSVALPGQSGILYGYTF. The CDR3 coding sequence is TGCAGCGTCGCCCTACCGGGACAGAGCGGTATTCTTTATGGCTACACCTTC. The V and J genes are TRBV29-1 and TRBJ1-2; 7 nucleotides agree with TRBD1. V lost 6 bases and J lost 5; bases outside the gene matches: 21. This CDR3 is 17 amino acids long. Germline V gives CDR1 SQVTM, CDR2 ANQGSEA.

The chain carries TRBV25-1 and TRBJ2-7; a possible D gene is TRBD1 (6 bases). The CDR3 runs 15 residues. Per the germline V gene, CDR1 is MGHDK and CDR2 is SYGVNS. V gave up 4 bases and J gave up 0 bases, with 13 bases separating them. The CDR3 DNA reads as TGTGCCAGCAGTGGTAAGGGACAACACTCCTACGAGCAGTACTTC. This encodes CASSGKGQHSYEQYF.

With regard to this clone: The same CDR3 can be traced to other DNA sequences in this sample. The rearrangement links TRBV9 to TRBJ1-6; TRBD1 matches at 9 bases. The CDR3 contains 15 residues. V lost 0 bases, J lost 7 bases, and 2 bases stayed unmatched. Per germline, CDR1 SGDLS and CDR2 YYNGEE. The CDR3: CASSVATGGNSPLHF. CDR3 bases: TGTGCCAGCAGCGTAGCTACAGGGGGCAATTCACCCCTCCACTTT.

The chain has TRBV19 and TRBJ2-5; 11 bases align to TRBD2. This CDR3 has 16 amino acids. Germline V gene sequence: CDR1 LNHDA, CDR2 SQIVND (reference sequence). Trimming at V came to 3 bases and at J to 2 bases, leaving 5 bases not matched to a gene. CDR3 nucleotide sequence: TGTGCCAGTAGTATCTCTAGCGGGGGGTTTCAAGAGACCCAGTACTTC. This encodes CASSISSGGFQETQYF.

J is TRBJ1-1 and V is TRBV27; D uncertain. This CDR3 spans 14 amino acids. V gave up 1 base and J gave up 2 bases, with 8 bases separating them. CDR1 and CDR2 (germline): MNHEY, SMNVEV (reference sequence). As DNA, the CDR3 is TGTGCCAGCAGTTTATTGGACTCAAACACTGAAGCTTTCTTT. Its translation is CASSLLDSNTEAFF.

The CDR3 bases are TGTGCCAGCAGTTCGGAGCGGGGGGGACTAAATACGCAGTATTTT. It translates to CASSSERGGLNTQYF. The chain links TRBV6-5 to TRBJ2-3, with TRBD2 matching 10 bases. The germline CDR1 and CDR2 sequences are MNHEY and SVGAGI. The CDR3 contains 15 residues. With 4 bases clipped from V and 7 bases from J, the junction kept 8 bases outside the gene matches.

The chain combines TRBV6-5 with TRBJ2-2; 7 bases agree with TRBD1. The CDR3 has 15 residues. Germline lookup yields CDR1 MNHEY and CDR2 SVGAGI. V shed 2 bases, J shed 7 bases, and the junction held 7 bases outside the gene matches. The CDR3 DNA reads TGTGCCAGCAGTTACCAAGGGGGCGCGGGCGGGGAGCTGTTTTTT. Translated, it gives CASSYQGGAGGELFF.

The gene calls are TRBV12-2 and TRBJ2-7; the table gives TRBD1 as D, unverified against the DNA. TRBV12-2 is labeled a pseudogene. The CDR3 runs to 16 residues. The CDR3 loop reads CASRLGSAGNYYEQYF. CDR3 nucleotides: TGTGCAAGTCGCTTAGGTTCGGCAGGGAATTACTACGAGCAGTACTTC.

The J gene is TRBJ2-1, the V gene TRBV5-6; maybe TRBD2 (5 bases). The germline CDR1 and CDR2 sequences are SGHDT and YYEEEE. Trimming stripped 1 base from V and 4 bases from J, with 12 bases between. The CDR3 is made up of 15 amino acids. CDR3 sequence reads: CASSLNLAPYNEQFF. CDR3 sequence (DNA): TGTGCCAGCAGCTTGAACCTAGCCCCTTACAATGAGCAGTTCTTC.

The chain has TRBV6-5 and TRBJ2-7; a possible D gene is TRBD1 (5 bases). Trimming stripped 4 bases from V and 3 bases from J, with 13 bases between. This CDR3 is built from 14 residues. In germline, CDR1 is MNHEY, CDR2 SVGAGI. CDR3: CASSWGSFNYEQYF. The CDR3 nucleotides are TGTGCCAGCAGTTGGGGCAGTTTTAACTACGAGCAGTACTTC.

The chain couples TRBV5-1 to TRBJ2-7; a possible D gene is TRBD1 (6 bases). The germline V gene encodes CDR1 SGHRS and CDR2 YFSETQ. The ends were cut back, 1 base at V and 4 bases at J, with 21 bases in the middle. The CDR3 spans 17 residues. In DNA form, the CDR3 reads TGCGCCAGCAGCTTGTTGGGGACACTTGAAGGGGCATACGAGCAGTACTTC. Its protein is CASSLLGTLEGAYEQYF. The full variable domain, completed using reference TRBV5-1 and TRBJ2-7, is KAGVTQTPRYLIKTRGQQVTLSCSPISGHRSVSWYQQTPGQGLQFLFEYFSETQRNKGNFPGRFSGRQFSNSRSEMNVSTLELGDSALYLCASSLLGTLEGAYEQYFGPGTRLTVT.

The genes are TRBV6-6 and TRBJ2-4, with a tentative D call TRBD1 (6 bases). The CDR3 has 14 amino acids. The germline V gene has CDR1 MNHNY and CDR2 SVGAGI (reference sequence). The V and J ends lost 6 bases and 1 base respectively, with 10 bases between them. Written as DNA, the CDR3 is TGTGCCAGCAGCGGCACAGGGGCCAAAAACATTCAGTACTTC. This codes for CASSGTGAKNIQYF.

The sample holds many counts of this clone. The chain carries TRBV7-9 and TRBJ1-3, with D hard to call. Germline V gene sequence: CDR1 SEHNR, CDR2 FQNEAQ (reference sequence). V was cut by 1 base and J by 0 bases, with 10 bases left in between. CDR3 length equals 16 residues. The CDR3 DNA sequence: TGTGCCAGCAGCTTAGTTGGCAGTTACTCTGGAAACACCATATATTTT. It is translated as CASSLVGSYSGNTIYF.

The chain joins TRBV29-1 to TRBJ2-3; no firm D call. Trimming cost V 8 bases and J 2 bases, with 14 bases left between them. CDR1 is SQVTM and CDR2 is ANQGSEA in the germline V gene. This CDR3 is built from 13 residues. The CDR3 region is CSIRGELTDTQYF. The CDR3 DNA reads as TGCAGCATAAGAGGAGAGCTCACAGATACGCAGTATTTT.

The count of this clone is one. The gene calls are TRBV19 and TRBJ2-6; tentatively, D is TRBD2 (5 bases). Germline CDR1 is LNHDA and CDR2 is SQIVND (reference sequence). The V end lost 3 bases, the J end lost 0 bases, and 6 bases lay between the germline ends. The CDR3 has 15 amino acids. The CDR3 sequence is CASSIGVSGANVLTF. CDR3 bases: TGTGCCAGTAGTATCGGGGTCTCTGGGGCCAACGTCCTGACTTTC.

The V call is TRBV6-5, the J call TRBJ1-1; TRBD1 is a possible D gene (5 bases). The CDR3 length is 14 residues. V was shortened by 5 bases and J by 6 bases, with 16 bases between the two germline ends. Germline CDR1 reads MNHEY; CDR2 reads SVGAGI. The CDR3 DNA follows: TGTGCCAGCAGTCCCCCGGGGGACGGGCCTGAAGCTTTCTTT. Its protein is CASSPPGDGPEAFF.

This clone has more than one count but fewer than ten. The chain joins TRBV10-1 to TRBJ1-6, with D unresolved. Between the trimmed V and J ends, which lost 8 bases and 7 bases, there was a span of 15 bases. Germline V lookup: CDR1 WNHNN, CDR2 SYGVQD (reference sequence). This CDR3 region has 14 residues. CDR3 coding DNA: TGCGCCAGCCAAGAGTGTCCCGTGAATTCACCCCTCCACTTT. Translation gives CASQECPVNSPLHF.